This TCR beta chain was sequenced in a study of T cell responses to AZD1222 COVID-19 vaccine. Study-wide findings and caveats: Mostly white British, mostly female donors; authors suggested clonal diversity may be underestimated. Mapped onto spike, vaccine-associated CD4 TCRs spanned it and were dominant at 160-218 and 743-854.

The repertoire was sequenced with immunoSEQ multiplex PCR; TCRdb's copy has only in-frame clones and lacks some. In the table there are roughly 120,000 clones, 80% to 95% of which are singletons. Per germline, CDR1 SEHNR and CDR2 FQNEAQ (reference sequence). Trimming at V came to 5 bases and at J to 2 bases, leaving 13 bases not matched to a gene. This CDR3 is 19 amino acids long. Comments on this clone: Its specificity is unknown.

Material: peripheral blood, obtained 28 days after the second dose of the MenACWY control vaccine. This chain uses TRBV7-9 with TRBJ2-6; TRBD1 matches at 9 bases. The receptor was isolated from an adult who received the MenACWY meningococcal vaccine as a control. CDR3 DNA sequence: TGTGCCAGCAGCACATCCGGGACAGGGTATAACACTGGGGCCAACGTCCTGACTTTC. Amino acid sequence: CASSTSGTGYNTGANVLTF.